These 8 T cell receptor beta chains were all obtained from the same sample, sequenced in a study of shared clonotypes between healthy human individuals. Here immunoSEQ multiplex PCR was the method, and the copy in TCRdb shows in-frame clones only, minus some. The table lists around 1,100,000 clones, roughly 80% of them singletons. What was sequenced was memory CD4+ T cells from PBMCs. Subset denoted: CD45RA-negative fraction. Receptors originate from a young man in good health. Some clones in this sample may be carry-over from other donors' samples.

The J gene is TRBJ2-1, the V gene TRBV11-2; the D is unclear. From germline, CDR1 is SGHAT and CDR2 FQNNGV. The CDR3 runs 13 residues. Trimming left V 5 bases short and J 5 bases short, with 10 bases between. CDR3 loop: CASSLQRDNEQFF. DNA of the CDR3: TGTGCCAGCAGCCTCCAACGGGACAATGAGCAGTTCTTC. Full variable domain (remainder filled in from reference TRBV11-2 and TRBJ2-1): EAGVAQSPRYKIIEKRQSVAFWCNPISGHATLYWYQQILGQGPKLLIQFQNNGVVDDSQLPKDRFSAERLKGVDSTLKIQPAKLEDSAVYLCASSLQRDNEQFFGPGTRLTVL.

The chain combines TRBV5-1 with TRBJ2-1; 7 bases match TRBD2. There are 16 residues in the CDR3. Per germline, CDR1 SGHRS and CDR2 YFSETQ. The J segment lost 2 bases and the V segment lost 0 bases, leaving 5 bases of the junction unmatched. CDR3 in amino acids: CASSLGGGSPYNEQFF. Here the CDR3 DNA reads TGCGCCAGCAGCTTGGGTGGCGGGAGCCCCTACAATGAGCAGTTCTTC.

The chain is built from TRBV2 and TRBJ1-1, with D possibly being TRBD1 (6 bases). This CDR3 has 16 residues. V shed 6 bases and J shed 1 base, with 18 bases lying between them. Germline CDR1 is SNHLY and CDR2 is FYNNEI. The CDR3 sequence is CASREMAGTRNTEAFF. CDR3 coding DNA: TGTGCCAGCAGAGAGATGGCCGGGACAAGGAACACTGAAGCTTTCTTT.

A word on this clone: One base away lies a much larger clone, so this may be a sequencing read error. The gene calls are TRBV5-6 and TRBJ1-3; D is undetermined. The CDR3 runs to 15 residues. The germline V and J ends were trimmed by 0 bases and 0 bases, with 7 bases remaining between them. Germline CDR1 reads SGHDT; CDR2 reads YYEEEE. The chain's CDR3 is CASSLGRYSGNTIYF. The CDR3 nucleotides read TGTGCCAGCAGCTTGGGGCGGTACTCTGGAAACACCATATATTTT.

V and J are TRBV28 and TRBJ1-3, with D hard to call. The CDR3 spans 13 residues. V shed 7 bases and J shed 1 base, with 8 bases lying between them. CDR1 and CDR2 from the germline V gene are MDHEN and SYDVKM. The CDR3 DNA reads TGTGCCAGCAAAGTAAGGTCTGGAAACACCATATATTTT. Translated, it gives CASKVRSGNTIYF.

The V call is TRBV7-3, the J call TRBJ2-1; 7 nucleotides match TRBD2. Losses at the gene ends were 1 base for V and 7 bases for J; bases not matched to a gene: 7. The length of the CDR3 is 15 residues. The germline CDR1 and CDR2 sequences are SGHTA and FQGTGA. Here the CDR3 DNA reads TGTGCCAGCAGCTTAAGCGGGAGCTTTTCTAATGAGCAGTTCTTC. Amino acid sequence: CASSLSGSFSNEQFF.

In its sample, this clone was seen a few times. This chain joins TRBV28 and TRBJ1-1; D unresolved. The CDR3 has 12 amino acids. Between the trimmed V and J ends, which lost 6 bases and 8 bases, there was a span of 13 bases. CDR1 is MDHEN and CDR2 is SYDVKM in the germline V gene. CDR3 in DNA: TGTGCCAGCAGATTAGGATACCAAGAAGCTTTCTTT. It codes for CASRLGYQEAFF. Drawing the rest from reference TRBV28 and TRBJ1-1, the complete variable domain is DVKVTQSSRYLVKRTGEKVFLECVQDMDHENMFWYRQDPGLGLRLIYFSYDVKMKEKGDIPEGYSVSREKKERFSLILESASTNQTSMYLCASRLGYQEAFFGQGTRLTVV.

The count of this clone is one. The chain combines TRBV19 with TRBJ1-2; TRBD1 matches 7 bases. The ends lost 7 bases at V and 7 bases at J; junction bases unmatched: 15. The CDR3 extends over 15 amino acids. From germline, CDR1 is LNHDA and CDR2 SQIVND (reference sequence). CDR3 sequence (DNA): TGTGCCAGTACCCACCGCCAGACAGGGAGGGGTGGCTACACCTTC. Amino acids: CASTHRQTGRGGYTF.